This record concerns one T cell receptor (beta chain) sequence. The sample carries other DNA sequences with the same CDR3. The CDR3 is 14 residues long. Trimming removed 5 bases from V and 2 bases from J; junction bases left unmatched: 2. Looked up from germline, CDR1 is MNHEY and CDR2 is SMNVEV (reference sequence). This table comes from immunoSEQ multiplex PCR, and its TCRdb copy is limited to in-frame clones, with some not included. The sample lists roughly 520,000 clones; 88% were seen once. The data were obtained in a study of blood T cell repertoires in COVID-19. This TCR was sampled from a woman aged 40 to 55 who had recovered from COVID-19. The V call is TRBV27, the J call TRBJ1-5; 8 bases are a match to TRBD1. The sequenced material came from PBMCs or T cells enriched from blood (not recorded which). CDR3 residues: CASSLGQGNQPQHF. For the CDR3, the DNA is TGTGCCAGCAGTCTGGGACAGGGCAATCAGCCCCAGCATTTT.